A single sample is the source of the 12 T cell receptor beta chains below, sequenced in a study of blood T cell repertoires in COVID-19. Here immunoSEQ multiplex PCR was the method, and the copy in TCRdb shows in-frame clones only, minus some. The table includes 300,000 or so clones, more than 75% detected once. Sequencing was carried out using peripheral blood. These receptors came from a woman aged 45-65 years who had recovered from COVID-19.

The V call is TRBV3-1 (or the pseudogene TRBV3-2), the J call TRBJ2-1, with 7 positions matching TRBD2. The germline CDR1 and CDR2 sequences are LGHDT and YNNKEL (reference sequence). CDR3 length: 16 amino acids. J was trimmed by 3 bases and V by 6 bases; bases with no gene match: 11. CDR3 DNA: TGTGCCAGCAGATCTCTCCTGGGACTACGCTACAATGAGCAGTTCTTC. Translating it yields CASRSLLGLRYNEQFF.

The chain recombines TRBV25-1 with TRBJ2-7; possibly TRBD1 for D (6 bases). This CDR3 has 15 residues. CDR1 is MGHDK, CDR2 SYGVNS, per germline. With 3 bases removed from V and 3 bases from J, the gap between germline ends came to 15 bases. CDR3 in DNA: TGTGCCAGCAGTGACGGATTTACAGGGAACTACGAGCAGTACTTC. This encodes CASSDGFTGNYEQYF.

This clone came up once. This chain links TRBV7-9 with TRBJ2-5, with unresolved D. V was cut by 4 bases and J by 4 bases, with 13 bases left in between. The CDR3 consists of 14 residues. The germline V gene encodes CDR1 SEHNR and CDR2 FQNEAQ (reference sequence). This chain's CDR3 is CASSSRKAAETQYF. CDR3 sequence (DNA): TGTGCCAGCAGCTCTAGGAAGGCCGCAGAGACCCAGTACTTC.

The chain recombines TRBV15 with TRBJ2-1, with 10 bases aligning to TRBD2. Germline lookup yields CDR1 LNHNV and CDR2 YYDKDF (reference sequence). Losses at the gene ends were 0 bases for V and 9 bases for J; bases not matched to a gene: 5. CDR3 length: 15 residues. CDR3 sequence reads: CATSRDLLAGVEQFF. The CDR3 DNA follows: TGTGCCACCAGCAGAGATCTGCTAGCGGGAGTTGAGCAGTTCTTC.

The DNA for the CDR3 is TGCGCCAGCAGGGGACTAGCGGAGTATACGCAGTATTTT. This encodes CASRGLAEYTQYF. The chain is built from TRBV5-1 and TRBJ2-3; 11 positions agree with TRBD2. Germline CDR1 and CDR2: SGHRS and YFSETQ. J was trimmed by 7 bases and V by 5 bases; bases with no gene match: 3. The CDR3 extends over 13 amino acids.

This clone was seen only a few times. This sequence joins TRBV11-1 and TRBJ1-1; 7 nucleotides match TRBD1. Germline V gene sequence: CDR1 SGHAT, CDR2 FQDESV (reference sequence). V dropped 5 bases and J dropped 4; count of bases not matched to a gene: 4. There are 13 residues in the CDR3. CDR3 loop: CASSPDRFTEAFF. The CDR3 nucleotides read TGTGCCAGCAGCCCGGACAGGTTCACTGAAGCTTTCTTT. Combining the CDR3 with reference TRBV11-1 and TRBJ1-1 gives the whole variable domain EAEVAQSPRYKITEKSQAVAFWCDPISGHATLYWYRQILGQGPELLVQFQDESVVDDSQLPKDRFSAERLKGVDSTLKIQPAELGDSAMYLCASSPDRFTEAFFGQGTRLTVV.

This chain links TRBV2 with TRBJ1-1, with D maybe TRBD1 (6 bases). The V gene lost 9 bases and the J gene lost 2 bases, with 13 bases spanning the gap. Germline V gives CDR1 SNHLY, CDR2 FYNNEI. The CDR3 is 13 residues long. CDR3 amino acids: CASQTGINTEAFF. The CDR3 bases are TGTGCCAGTCAGACAGGAATAAACACTGAAGCTTTCTTT.

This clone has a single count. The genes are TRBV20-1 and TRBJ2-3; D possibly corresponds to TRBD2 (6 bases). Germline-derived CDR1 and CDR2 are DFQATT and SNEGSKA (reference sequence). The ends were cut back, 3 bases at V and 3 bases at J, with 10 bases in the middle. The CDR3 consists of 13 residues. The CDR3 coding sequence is TGCAGTGCTAGTACTGCGGGGACAGATACGCAGTATTTT. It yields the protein CSASTAGTDTQYF.

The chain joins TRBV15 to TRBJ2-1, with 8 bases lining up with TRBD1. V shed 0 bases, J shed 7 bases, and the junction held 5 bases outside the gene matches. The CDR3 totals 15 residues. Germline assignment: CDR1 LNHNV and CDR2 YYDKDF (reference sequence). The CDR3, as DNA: TGTGCCACCAGCAGAGACAGGGGGCTGGTGAATGAGCAGTTCTTC. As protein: CATSRDRGLVNEQFF.

The CDR3 protein is CASSSDRGVNEQFF. In DNA form, the CDR3 reads TGTGCCAGCAGCTCGGACAGGGGAGTAAATGAGCAGTTCTTC. This chain uses TRBV5-4 with TRBJ2-1, with 9 nucleotides matching TRBD1. With 3 bases clipped from V and 7 bases from J, the junction kept 5 bases outside the gene matches. Per the germline V gene, CDR1 is SGHNT and CDR2 is YYREEE (reference sequence). This CDR3 contains 14 residues.

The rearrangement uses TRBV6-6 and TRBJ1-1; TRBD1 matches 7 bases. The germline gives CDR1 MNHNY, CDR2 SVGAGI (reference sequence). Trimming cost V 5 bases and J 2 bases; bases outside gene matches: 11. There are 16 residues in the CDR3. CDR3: CASSRSGQNQNTEAFF. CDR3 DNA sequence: TGTGCCAGCAGTCGATCGGGACAGAACCAAAACACTGAAGCTTTCTTT.

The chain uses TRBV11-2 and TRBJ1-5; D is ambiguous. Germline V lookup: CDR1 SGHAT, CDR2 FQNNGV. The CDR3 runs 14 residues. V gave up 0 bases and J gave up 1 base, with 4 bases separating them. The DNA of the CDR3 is TGTGCCAGCAGCTTAGAGAGAAGCAATCAGCCCCAGCATTTT. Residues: CASSLERSNQPQHF. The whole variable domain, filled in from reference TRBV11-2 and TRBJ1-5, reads EAGVAQSPRYKIIEKRQSVAFWCNPISGHATLYWYQQILGQGPKLLIQFQNNGVVDDSQLPKDRFSAERLKGVDSTLKIQPAKLEDSAVYLCASSLERSNQPQHFGDGTRLSIL.